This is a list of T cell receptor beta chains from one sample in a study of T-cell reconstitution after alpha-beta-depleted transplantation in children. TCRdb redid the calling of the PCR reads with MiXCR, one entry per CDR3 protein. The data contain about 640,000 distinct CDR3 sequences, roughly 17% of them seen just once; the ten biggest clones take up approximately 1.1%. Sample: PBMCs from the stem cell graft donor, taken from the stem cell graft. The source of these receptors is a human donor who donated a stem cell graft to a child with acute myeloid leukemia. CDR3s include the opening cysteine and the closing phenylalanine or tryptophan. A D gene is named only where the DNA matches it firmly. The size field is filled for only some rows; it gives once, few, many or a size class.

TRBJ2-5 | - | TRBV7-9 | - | CASEGLQETQYF | TGTGCCAGCGAGGGCCTCCAAGAGACCCAGTACTTC
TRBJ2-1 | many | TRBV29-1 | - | CSVAPPILQFF | TGCAGCGTTGCCCCTCCCATCCTTCAGTTCTTC
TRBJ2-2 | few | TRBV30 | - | CAWRSGELFF | TGTGCCTGGAGGAGCGGGGAGCTGTTTTTT
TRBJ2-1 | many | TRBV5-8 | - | CASSLAVGGWYNEQFF | TGTGCCAGCAGCCTGGCCGTTGGGGGCTGGTACAATGAGCAGTTCTTC
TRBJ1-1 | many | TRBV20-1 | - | CSARDRDGDTEAFF | TGCAGTGCTAGAGATCGGGACGGGGACACTGAAGCTTTCTTT
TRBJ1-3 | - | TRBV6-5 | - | CASSYSNGVAPGNTIYF | TGTGCCAGCAGTTACTCGAATGGGGTCGCTCCTGGAAACACCATATATTTT
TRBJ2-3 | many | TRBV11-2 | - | CASSLPPGEDLWADTQYF | TGTGCCAGCAGCCTCCCACCCGGGGAGGACCTTTGGGCAGATACGCAGTATTTT
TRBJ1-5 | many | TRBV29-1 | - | CSVGQGQEPQHF | TGCAGCGTTGGGCAGGGTCAGGAGCCCCAGCATTTT
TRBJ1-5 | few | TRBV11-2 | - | CASSLVGVSEPQHF | TGTGCCAGCAGCTTAGTTGGGGTCTCTGAGCCCCAGCATTTT
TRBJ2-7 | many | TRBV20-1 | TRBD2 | CSARAGAGGTYEQYF | TGCAGTGCTAGAGCGGGGGCGGGGGGGACCTACGAGCAGTACTTC
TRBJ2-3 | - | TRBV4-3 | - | CASSQDLTGADTQYF | TGCGCCAGCAGCCAAGATTTAACGGGGGCGGATACGCAGTATTTT
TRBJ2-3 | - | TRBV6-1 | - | CASNEGRGGSTDTQYF | TGTGCCAGCAACGAGGGGAGGGGGGGGAGCACAGATACGCAGTATTTT
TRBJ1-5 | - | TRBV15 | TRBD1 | CATSIDRASNQPQHF | TGTGCCACCAGCATTGACAGGGCGAGCAATCAGCCCCAGCATTTT
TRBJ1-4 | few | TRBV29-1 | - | CSVVSGPANEKLFF | TGCAGCGTTGTGTCGGGGCCGGCTAATGAAAAACTGTTTTTT
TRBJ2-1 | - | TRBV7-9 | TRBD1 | CASSIQGANEQFF | TGTGCCAGCAGCATCCAGGGGGCCAATGAGCAGTTCTTC
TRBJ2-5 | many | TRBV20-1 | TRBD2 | CSALAYSGAGETQYF | TGCAGTGCTCTAGCCTATAGCGGGGCCGGGGAGACCCAGTACTTC
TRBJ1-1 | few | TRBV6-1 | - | CASRSVGNTEAFF | TGTGCCAGCAGATCGGTGGGGAACACTGAAGCTTTCTTT
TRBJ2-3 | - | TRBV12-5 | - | CASGLASTDTQYF | TGTGCTAGTGGTTTGGCCAGCACAGATACGCAGTATTTT
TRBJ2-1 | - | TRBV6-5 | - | CASSSHMGGVLENEQFF | TGTGCCAGCAGTTCCCATATGGGGGGAGTTTTGGAGAATGAGCAGTTCTTC
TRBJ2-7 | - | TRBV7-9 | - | CASSRSGPENYEQYF | TGTGCCAGCAGCCGTTCCGGGCCTGAAAACTACGAGCAGTACTTC
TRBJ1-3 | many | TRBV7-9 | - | CASSLEVGPGNTIYF | TGTGCCAGCAGCTTAGAGGTCGGACCTGGAAACACCATATATTTT
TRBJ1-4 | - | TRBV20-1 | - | CSARDQAGSQTNEKLFF | TGCAGTGCTAGAGATCAGGCAGGGTCGCAAACTAATGAAAAACTGTTTTTT